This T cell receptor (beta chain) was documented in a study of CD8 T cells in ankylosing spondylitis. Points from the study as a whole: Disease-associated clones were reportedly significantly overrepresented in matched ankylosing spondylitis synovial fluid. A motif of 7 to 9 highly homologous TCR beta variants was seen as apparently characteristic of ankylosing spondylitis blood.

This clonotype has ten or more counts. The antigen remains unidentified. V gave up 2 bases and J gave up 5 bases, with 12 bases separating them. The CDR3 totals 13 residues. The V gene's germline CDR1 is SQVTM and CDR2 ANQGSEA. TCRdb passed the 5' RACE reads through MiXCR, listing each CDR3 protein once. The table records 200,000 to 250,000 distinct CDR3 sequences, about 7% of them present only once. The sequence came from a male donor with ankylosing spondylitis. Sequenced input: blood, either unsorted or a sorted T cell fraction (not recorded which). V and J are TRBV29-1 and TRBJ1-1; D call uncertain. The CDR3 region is CSVEWFGETEAFF. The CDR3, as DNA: TGCAGCGTTGAATGGTTTGGGGAGACTGAAGCTTTCTTT. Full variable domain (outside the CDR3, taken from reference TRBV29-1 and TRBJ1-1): SAVISQKPSRDICQRGTSLTIQCQVDSQVTMMFWYRQQPGQSLTLIATANQGSEATYESGFVIDKFPISRPNLTFSTLTVSNMSPEDSSIYLCSVEWFGETEAFFGQGTRLTVV.